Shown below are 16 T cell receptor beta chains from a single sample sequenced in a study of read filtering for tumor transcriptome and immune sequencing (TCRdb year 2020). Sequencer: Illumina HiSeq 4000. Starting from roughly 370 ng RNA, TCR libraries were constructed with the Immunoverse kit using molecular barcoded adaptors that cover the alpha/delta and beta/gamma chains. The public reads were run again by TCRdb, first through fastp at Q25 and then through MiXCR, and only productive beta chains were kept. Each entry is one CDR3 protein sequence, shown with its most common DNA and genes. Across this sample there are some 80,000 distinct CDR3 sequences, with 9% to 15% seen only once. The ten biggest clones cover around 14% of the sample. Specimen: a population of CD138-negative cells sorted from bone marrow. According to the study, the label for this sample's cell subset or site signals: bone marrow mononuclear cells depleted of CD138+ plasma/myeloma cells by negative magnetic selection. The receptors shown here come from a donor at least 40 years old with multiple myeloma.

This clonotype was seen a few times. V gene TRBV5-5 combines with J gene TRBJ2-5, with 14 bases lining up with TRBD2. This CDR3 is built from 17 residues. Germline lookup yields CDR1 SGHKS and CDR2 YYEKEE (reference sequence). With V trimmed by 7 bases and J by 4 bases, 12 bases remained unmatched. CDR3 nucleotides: TGTGCCAGCGGCGCGACTAGCGGGAGGGCCGCCGGAGAGACCCAGTACTTC. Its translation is CASGATSGRAAGETQYF. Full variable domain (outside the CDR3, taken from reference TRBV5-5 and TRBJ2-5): DAGVTQSPTHLIKTRGQQVTLRCSPISGHKSVSWYQQVLGQGPQFIFQYYEKEERGRGNFPDRFSARQFPNYSSELNVNALLLGDSALYLCASGATSGRAAGETQYFGPGTRLLVL.

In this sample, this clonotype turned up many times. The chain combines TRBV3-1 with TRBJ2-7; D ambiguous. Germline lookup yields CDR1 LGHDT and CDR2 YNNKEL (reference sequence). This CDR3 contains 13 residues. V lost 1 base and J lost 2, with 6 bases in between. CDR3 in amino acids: CASSQGFAYEQYF. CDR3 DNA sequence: TGTGCCAGCAGCCAAGGGTTTGCCTACGAGCAGTACTTC.

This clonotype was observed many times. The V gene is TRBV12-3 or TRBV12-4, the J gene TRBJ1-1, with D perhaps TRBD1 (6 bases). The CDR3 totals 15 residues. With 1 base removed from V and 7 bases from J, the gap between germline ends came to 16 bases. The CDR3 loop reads CASSLVGGAMGEAFF. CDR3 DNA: TGTGCCAGCAGTTTAGTAGGGGGGGCGATGGGTGAAGCTTTCTTT.

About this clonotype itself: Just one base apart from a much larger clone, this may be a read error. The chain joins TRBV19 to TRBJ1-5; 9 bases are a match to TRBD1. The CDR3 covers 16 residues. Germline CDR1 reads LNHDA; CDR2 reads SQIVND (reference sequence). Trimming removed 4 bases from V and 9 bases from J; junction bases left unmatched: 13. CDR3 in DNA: TGTGCCAGTAGTACAGTGGGACAGGGATTCGGTCGGCCCCAGCATTTT. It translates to CASSTVGQGFGRPQHF.

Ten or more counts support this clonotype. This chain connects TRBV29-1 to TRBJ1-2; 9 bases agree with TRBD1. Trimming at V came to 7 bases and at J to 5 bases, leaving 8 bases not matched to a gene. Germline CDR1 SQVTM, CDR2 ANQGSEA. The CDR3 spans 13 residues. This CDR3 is CSAATGGRYGYTF. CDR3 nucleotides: TGCAGCGCCGCTACAGGGGGCAGATATGGCTACACCTTC.

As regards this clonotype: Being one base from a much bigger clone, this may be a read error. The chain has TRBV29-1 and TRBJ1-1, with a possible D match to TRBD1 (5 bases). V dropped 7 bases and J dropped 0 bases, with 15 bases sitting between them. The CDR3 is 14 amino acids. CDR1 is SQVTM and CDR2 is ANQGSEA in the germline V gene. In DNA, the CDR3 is TGCAGCGCCGTCGGGGGAGCCATGAACACTGAAGCTTTCTTT. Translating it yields CSAVGGAMNTEAFF.

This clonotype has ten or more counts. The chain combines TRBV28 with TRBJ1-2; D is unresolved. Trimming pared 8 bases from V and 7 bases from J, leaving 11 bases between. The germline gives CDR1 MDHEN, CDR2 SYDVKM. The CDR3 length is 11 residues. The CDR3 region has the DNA TGTGCCAGCCTAACGGTCTCTGGCTACACCTTC. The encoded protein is CASLTVSGYTF.

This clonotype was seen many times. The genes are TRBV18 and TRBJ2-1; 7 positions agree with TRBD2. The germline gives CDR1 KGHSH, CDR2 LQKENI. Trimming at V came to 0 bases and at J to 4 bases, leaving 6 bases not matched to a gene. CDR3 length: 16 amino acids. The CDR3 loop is CASSPPSGKGYNEQFF. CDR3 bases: TGTGCCAGCTCACCACCCAGCGGGAAGGGGTACAATGAGCAGTTCTTC.

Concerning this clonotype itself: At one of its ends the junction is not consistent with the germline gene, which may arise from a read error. This chain's CDR3 is CASSHGIGGAYGQHF. CDR3 nucleotides: TGCGCCAGCAGCCACGGTATAGGGGGTGCCTACGGGCAGCACTTC. This chain joins TRBV5-1 and TRBJ2-7; maybe TRBD1 (6 bases). Germline loops: CDR1 SGHRS, CDR2 YFSETQ. The CDR3 is 15 residues long.

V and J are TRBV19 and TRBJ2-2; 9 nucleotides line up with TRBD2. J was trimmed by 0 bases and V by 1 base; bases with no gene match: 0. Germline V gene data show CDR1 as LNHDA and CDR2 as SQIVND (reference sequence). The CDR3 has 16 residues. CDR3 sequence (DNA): TGTGCCAGTAGTATAGGACTAGCGGCGAACACCGGGGAGCTGTTTTTT. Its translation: CASSIGLAANTGELFF.

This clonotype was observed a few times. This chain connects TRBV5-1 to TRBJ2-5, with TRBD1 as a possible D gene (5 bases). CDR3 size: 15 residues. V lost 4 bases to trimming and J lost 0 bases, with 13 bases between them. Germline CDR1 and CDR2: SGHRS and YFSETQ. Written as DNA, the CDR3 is TGCGCCAGCAGCCCGACCCCAGGGTACCAAGAGACCCAGTACTTC. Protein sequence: CASSPTPGYQETQYF.

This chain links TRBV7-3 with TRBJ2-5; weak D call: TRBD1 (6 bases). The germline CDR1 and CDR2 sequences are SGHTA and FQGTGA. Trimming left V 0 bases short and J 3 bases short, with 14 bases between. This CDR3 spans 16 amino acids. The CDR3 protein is CASSLTGLRQEETQYF. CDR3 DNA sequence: TGTGCCAGCAGCTTAACCGGGCTTAGACAGGAAGAGACCCAGTACTTC.

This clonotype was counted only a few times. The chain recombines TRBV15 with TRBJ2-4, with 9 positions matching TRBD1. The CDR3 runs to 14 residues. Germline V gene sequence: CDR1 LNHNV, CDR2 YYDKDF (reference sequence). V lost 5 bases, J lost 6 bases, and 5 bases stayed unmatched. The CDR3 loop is CATSGRTGANIQYF. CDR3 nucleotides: TGTGCCACCAGCGGACGGACAGGGGCAAACATTCAGTACTTC. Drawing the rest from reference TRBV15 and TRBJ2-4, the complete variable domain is DAMVIQNPRYQVTQFGKPVTLSCSQTLNHNVMYWYQQKSSQAPKLLFHYYDKDFNNEADTPDNFQSRRPNTSFCFLDIRSPGLGDTAMYLCATSGRTGANIQYFGAGTRLSVL.

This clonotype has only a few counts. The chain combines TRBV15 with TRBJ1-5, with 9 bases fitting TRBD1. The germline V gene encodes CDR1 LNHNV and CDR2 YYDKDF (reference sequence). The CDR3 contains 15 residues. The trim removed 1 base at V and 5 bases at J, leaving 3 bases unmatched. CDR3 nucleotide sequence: TGTGCCACCAGCAGAGGACAGGGGGGATATCAGCCCCAGCATTTT. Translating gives CATSRGQGGYQPQHF.

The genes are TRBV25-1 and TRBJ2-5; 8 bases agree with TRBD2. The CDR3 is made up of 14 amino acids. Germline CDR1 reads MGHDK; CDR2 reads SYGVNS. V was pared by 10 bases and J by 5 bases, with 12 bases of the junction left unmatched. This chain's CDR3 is CATRPTSAGETQYF. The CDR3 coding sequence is TGTGCCACCCGCCCGACTAGCGCAGGGGAGACCCAGTACTTC.

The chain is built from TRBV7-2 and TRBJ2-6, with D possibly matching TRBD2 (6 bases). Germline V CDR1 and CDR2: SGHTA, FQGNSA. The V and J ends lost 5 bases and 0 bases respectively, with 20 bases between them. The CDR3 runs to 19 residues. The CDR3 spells CASSPRERAFSSGANVLTF. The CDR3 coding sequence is TGTGCCAGCAGCCCTAGGGAGCGGGCTTTCTCCTCTGGGGCCAACGTCCTGACTTTC.